This T cell receptor beta chain was sequenced for a study of early T cells in non-severe SARS-CoV-2 infection. The TCR library protocol attached unique molecular identifiers to the individual cDNA molecules. MiXCR, run by TCRdb on the 5' RACE reads, gives a single entry per CDR3 protein. The sample shows approximately 76,000 distinct CDR3 sequences, about 12% of them seen only once. This clonotype was detected many times. Its antigen is currently unknown. General study results and limits: VDJdb-based matching was biased toward anti-spike CD8 responses and missed private and CD4 specificities.

The CDR3 totals 14 residues. Germline CDR1 SEHNR, CDR2 FQNEAQ (reference sequence). Trimming took 4 bases from V and 5 from J, leaving 9 bases between them. The sequenced sample consisted of whole blood. This chain links TRBV7-9 with TRBJ1-6; D uncertain. This receptor was taken from an adult who was a healthcare worker with PCR-confirmed SARS-CoV-2 infection or an uninfected control (not recorded which). DNA for the CDR3: TGTGCCAGCAGCTGGACCGATAATAATTCACCCCTCCACTTT. As protein: CASSWTDNNSPLHF.